This TCR beta chain was documented in a study of cytomegalovirus exposure and HLA in healthy donors. Study-wide context: An early release of data contained about 85 million unique TCRs, which came from HLA-typed donors. Among the 300 to 400 donors who were genotyped, about 80% fell in the genetic ancestry cluster that is associated with self-reported Caucasian donors. Study observations and caveats: A later analysis showed HLA-associated TCR beta chains outstripping equally common others in clonal expansion. Prediction of most subjects' HLA-A and HLA-B alleles by TCR beta sequences was reportedly accurate.

PCR was performed using 60 Vbeta and 13 Jbeta primers. Some clones are missing from TCRdb's copy, which holds only in-frame ones; the method was immunoSEQ multiplex PCR. The repertoire holds around 28,000 clones, with around 87% as singletons. There are 14 residues in the CDR3. Germline V gives CDR1 MNHEY, CDR2 SVGAGI. Between the trimmed V and J ends, which lost 0 bases and 6 bases, there was a span of 12 bases. A note on this clone: Its antigen is not identified.

The chain links TRBV6-5 to TRBJ2-7; D perhaps matches TRBD2 (7 bases). This TCR came from a boy between 10 and 17 years old in good health and CMV-seronegative. The sample taken for sequencing was PBMCs. The CDR3 region is CASSYSGGPGEQYF. In DNA, the CDR3 is TGTGCCAGCAGTTACTCCGGGGGGCCCGGCGAGCAGTACTTC.